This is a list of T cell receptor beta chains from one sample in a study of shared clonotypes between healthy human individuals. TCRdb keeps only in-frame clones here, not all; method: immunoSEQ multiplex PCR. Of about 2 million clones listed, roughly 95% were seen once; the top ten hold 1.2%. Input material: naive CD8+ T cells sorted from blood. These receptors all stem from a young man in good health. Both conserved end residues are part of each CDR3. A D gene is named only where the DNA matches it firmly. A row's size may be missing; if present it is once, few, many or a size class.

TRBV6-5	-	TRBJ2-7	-	CASRGDLSYEQYF	TGTGCCAGCAGGGGGGATCTCTCCTACGAGCAGTACTTC
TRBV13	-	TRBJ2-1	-	CASSLSLNEQFF	TGTGCCAGCAGCCTGTCGCTCAATGAGCAGTTCTTC
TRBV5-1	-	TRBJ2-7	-	CASSPVTEWVRYEQYF	TGCGCCAGCAGTCCCGTGACAGAATGGGTGCGGTACGAGCAGTACTTC
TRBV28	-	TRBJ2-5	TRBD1	CASSSGTGYQETQYF	TGTGCCAGCAGTTCCGGGACAGGGTACCAAGAGACCCAGTACTTC
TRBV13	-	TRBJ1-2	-	CASSLGIGWGVDGYTF	TGTGCCAGCAGCTTGGGGATAGGGTGGGGCGTGGATGGCTACACCTTC
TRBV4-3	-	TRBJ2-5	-	CASSQGNRADYQETQYF	TGCGCCAGCAGCCAAGGAAACAGGGCCGATTACCAAGAGACCCAGTACTTC
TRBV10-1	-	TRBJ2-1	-	CASSFDRTNNEQFF	TGCGCCAGCAGTTTCGACAGGACCAACAATGAGCAGTTCTTC
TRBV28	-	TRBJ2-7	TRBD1	CASSTGTGLPNEQYF	TGTGCCAGCAGCACCGGGACAGGGCTCCCGAACGAGCAGTACTTC
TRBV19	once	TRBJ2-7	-	CASSFPTGSGEQYF	TGTGCCAGTAGTTTCCCGACAGGATCCGGGGAGCAGTACTTC
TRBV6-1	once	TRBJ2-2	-	CAGEKIANTGELFF	TGTGCCGGAGAAAAGATCGCGAACACCGGGGAGCTGTTTTTT
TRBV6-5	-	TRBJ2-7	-	CASSAGQTYEQYF	TGTGCCAGCAGCGCTGGACAGACGTACGAGCAGTACTTC
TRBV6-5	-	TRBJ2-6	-	CASKSSGANVLTF	TGTGCCAGCAAGAGCTCTGGGGCCAACGTCCTGACTTTC
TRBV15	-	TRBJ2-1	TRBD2	CATSRDRGRGLNEQFF	TGTGCCACCAGCAGAGACCGGGGGAGGGGTTTGAATGAGCAGTTCTTC
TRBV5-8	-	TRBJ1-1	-	CASSLRQKNTEAFF	TGTGCCAGCAGCTTACGACAGAAGAACACTGAAGCTTTCTTT
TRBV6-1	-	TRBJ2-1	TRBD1	CASSADRDSYNEQFF	TGTGCCAGCAGTGCCGACAGGGATTCCTACAATGAGCAGTTCTTC
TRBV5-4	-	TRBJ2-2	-	CASSLVSGFGGELFF	TGTGCCAGCAGCTTGGTATCAGGGTTCGGAGGGGAGCTGTTTTTT
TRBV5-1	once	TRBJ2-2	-	CASIVETGELFF	TGCGCCAGCATCGTGGAAACCGGGGAGCTGTTTTTT
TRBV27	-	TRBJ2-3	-	CASSFLKPSTDTQYF	TGTGCCAGCAGTTTTTTGAAACCTAGCACAGATACGCAGTATTTT
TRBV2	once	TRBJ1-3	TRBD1	CASINPGTVGNTIYF	TGTGCCAGCATTAACCCCGGGACAGTTGGGAACACCATATATTTT
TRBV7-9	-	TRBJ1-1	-	CASDTGAEGWDTEAFF	TGTGCCAGCGACACCGGGGCGGAGGGATGGGACACTGAAGCTTTCTTT
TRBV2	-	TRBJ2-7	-	CASRQALIYEQYF	TGTGCCAGTAGACAGGCCCTCATTTACGAGCAGTACTTC
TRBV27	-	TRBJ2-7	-	CASSGLDSLGSYEQYF	TGTGCCAGCAGTGGGCTGGACAGCTTGGGATCCTACGAGCAGTACTTC
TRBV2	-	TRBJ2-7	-	CASSLAASYEQYF	TGTGCCAGTTCTTTAGCGGCATCCTACGAGCAGTACTTC
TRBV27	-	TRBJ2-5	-	CASSLSPVPETQYF	TGTGCCAGCAGTTTATCGCCGGTTCCGGAGACCCAGTACTTC
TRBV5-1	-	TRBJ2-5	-	CASSLAGGPGVTQYF	TGCGCCAGCAGCTTGGCCGGGGGACCGGGGGTTACCCAGTACTTC
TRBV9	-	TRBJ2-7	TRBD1	CASSGGDSLTYEQYF	TGTGCCAGCAGCGGAGGGGACAGTCTTACCTACGAGCAGTACTTC
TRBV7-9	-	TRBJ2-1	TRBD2	CASSFAGGPLDEQFF	TGTGCCAGCAGCTTCGCGGGGGGGCCTTTAGATGAGCAGTTCTTC
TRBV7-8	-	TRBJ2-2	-	CASSLSLTGPDTGELFF	TGTGCCAGCAGCTTATCCCTGACAGGCCCGGACACCGGGGAGCTGTTTTTT
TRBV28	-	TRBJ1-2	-	CASSLERGVNYGYTF	TGTGCCAGCAGTTTAGAACGGGGGGTAAACTATGGCTACACCTTC
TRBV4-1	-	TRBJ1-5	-	CASTPGHSNQPQHF	TGCGCCAGCACGCCGGGACATAGCAATCAGCCCCAGCATTTT
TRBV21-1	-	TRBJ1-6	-	CASSKEPLRCGGEDSPLHF	TGTGCCAGCAGCAAAGAACCCTTGAGATGCGGGGGTGAAGATTCACCCCTCCACTTT
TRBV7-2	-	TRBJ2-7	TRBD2	CASSPGLGSGEQYF	TGTGCCAGCAGCCCGGGACTAGGCTCTGGGGAGCAGTACTTC
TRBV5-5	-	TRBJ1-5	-	CASSPTPAADSNQPQHF	TGTGCCAGCAGCCCCACCCCGGCCGCGGATAGCAATCAGCCCCAGCATTTT
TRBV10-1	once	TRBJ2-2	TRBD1	CASSGDRDSTGELFF	TGCGCCAGCAGCGGGGACAGGGACTCCACCGGGGAGCTGTTTTTT
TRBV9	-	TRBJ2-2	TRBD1	CASSPPVTGDTGELFF	TGTGCCAGCAGCCCACCGGTAACAGGGGACACCGGGGAGCTGTTTTTT
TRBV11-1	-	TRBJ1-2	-	CASSFNSNYGYTF	TGTGCCAGCAGCTTTAACAGCAACTATGGCTACACCTTC
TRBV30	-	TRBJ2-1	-	CAWSVIGNEQFF	TGTGCCTGGAGTGTAATCGGGAATGAGCAGTTCTTC
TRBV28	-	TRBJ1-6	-	CASRTGSSYNSPLHF	TGTGCCAGCAGAACAGGGAGCTCCTATAATTCACCCCTCCACTTT
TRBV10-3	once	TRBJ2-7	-	CAIAQISYEQYF	TGTGCCATAGCACAGATCTCCTACGAGCAGTACTTC
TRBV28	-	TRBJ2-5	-	CASSSLRVASQETQYF	TGTGCCAGCAGTTCCCTTAGGGTAGCGTCCCAAGAGACCCAGTACTTC
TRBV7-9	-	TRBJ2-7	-	CASSSETTGHYEQYF	TGTGCCAGCAGCTCCGAAACTACAGGGCACTACGAGCAGTACTTC
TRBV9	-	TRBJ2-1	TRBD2	CASSVGGLAGNEQFF	TGTGCCAGCAGCGTAGGGGGACTAGCGGGGAATGAGCAGTTCTTC
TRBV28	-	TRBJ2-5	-	CASSLFHPSAEEGETQYF	TGTGCCAGCAGTTTATTCCACCCTTCAGCGGAGGAAGGAGAGACCCAGTACTTC
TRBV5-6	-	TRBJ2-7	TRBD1	CASSWDRGPAYEQYF	TGTGCCAGCAGCTGGGACAGGGGGCCAGCCTACGAGCAGTACTTC
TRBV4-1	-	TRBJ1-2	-	CASSQGQGYGYTF	TGCGCCAGCAGCCAAGGGCAGGGCTATGGCTACACCTTC
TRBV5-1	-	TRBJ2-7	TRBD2	CASSPLTSGDMRDEQYF	TGCGCCAGCAGCCCGCTGACTAGCGGGGATATGCGGGACGAGCAGTACTTC
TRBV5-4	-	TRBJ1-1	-	CASSLEGHTEAFF	TGTGCCAGCAGCTTGGAAGGGCATACTGAAGCTTTCTTT